The clone carrying this TCR beta chain was counted a few times. The antigen remains undetermined. Assay: immunoSEQ multiplex PCR; the TCRdb copy retains only in-frame clones and omits some. The table includes some 120,000 clones, approximately 85% detected once. These data come from a study of T cell responses to AZD1222 COVID-19 vaccine. Study results and limitations: Among AZD1222 vaccinees, only five or six were seropositive at baseline. Spike-spanning, vaccine-associated CD4 TCRs were dominant at 160-218 and 743-854.

The CDR3 totals 13 residues. The V gene's germline CDR1 is SGHRS and CDR2 YFSETQ. Trimming cost V 1 base and J 11 bases; bases outside gene matches: 8. This receptor was identified in an adult in good health. Source: peripheral blood, taken on day 0 of AZD1222 vaccination. The chain has TRBV5-1 and TRBJ1-1, with 7 bases that match TRBD1. The DNA for the CDR3 is TGCGCCAGCAGCTTGATAGACAGGGTTGAGGCTTTCTTT. It translates to CASSLIDRVEAFF.